This section outlines one T cell receptor beta chain sequence together with its context. The data derive from a study of blood T cell repertoires in COVID-19. Looking at the study overall: The analysed material was cDNA or gDNA that came from T cells, B-cell-depleted T cells, or PBMCs.

The V end lost 4 bases, the J end lost 7 bases, and 15 bases lay between the germline ends. This CDR3 has 14 residues. CDR1 and CDR2 from the germline V gene are SGDLS and YYNGEE. Profiling relied on immunoSEQ multiplex PCR, and the TCRdb table lists in-frame clones only, not all of them. The sample carries about 280,000 clones, approximately 83% recorded once. V gene TRBV9 combines with J gene TRBJ2-1; D is uncertain. The TCR sequence derives from a human donor in a cohort sampled during active COVID-19. The sequencing input was peripheral blood. CDR3 sequence (DNA): TGTGCCAGCAGCCCCTTCCCCGGAGAAAATGAGCAGTTCTTC. Amino acids: CASSPFPGENEQFF.